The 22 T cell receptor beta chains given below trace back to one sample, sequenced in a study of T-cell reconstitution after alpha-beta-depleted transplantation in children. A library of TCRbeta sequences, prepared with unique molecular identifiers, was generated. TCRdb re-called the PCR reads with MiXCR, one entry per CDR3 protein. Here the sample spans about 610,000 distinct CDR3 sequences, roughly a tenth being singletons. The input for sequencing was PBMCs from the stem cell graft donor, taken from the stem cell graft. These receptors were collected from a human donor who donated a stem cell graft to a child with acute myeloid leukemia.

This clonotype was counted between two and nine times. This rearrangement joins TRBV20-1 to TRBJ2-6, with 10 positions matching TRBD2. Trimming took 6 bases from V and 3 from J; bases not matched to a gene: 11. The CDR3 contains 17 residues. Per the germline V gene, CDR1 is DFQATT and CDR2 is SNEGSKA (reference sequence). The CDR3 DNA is TGCAGTGCGACTCTAGCGGGAGCTAATAGTGGGGCCAACGTCCTGACTTTC. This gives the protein CSATLAGANSGANVLTF.

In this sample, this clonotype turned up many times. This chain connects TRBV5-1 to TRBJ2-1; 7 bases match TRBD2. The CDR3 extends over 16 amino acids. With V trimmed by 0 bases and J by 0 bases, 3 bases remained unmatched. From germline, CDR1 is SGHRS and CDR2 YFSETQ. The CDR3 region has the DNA TGCGCCAGCAGCTTGGTAGGCGGGAGCTCCTACAATGAGCAGTTCTTC. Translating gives CASSLVGGSSYNEQFF.

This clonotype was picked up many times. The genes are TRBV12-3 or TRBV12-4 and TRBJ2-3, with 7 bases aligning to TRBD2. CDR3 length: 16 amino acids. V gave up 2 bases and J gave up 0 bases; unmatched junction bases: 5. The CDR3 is CASSLRGSFSTDTQYF. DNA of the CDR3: TGTGCCAGCAGTTTACGCGGGAGCTTCAGCACAGATACGCAGTATTTT.

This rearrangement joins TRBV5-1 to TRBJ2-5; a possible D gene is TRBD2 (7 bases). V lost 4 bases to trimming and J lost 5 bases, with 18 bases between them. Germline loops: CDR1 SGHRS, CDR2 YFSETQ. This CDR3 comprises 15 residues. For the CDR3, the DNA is TGCGCCAGCAGCCTGTCGGGGGGCACCCGGGAGACCCAGTACTTC. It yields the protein CASSLSGGTRETQYF.

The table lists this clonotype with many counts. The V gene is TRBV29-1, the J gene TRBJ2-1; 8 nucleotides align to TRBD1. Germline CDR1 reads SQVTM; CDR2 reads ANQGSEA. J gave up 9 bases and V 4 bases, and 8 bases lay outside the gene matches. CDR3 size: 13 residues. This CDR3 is CSVVPGGAGEQFF. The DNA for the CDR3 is TGCAGCGTTGTCCCAGGGGGCGCGGGTGAGCAGTTCTTC.

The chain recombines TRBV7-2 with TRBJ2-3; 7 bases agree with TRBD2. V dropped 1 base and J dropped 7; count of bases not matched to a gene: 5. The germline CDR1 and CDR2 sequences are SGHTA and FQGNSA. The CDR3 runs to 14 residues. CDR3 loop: CASSLDGGDYTQYF. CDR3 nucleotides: TGTGCCAGCAGCTTAGATGGGGGGGACTATACGCAGTATTTT.

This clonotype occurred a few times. DNA for the CDR3: TGTGCCAGCACCGAGACTAGCCAGAGCTCCTACGAGCAGTACTTC. Its protein is CASTETSQSSYEQYF. The chain recombines TRBV6-1 with TRBJ2-7; 7 nucleotides agree with TRBD2. The V and J ends lost 7 bases and 0 bases, in that order; junction bases with no gene match: 9. The CDR3 sequence is 15 residues long. CDR1 is MNHNS and CDR2 is SASEGT in the germline V gene.

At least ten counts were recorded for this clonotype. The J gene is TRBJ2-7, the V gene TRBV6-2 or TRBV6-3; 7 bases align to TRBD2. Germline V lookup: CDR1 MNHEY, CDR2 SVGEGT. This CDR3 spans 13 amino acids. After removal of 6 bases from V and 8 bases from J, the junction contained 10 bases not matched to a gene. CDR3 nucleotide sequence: TGTGCCAGCAGCCTCTCCCGACTAGCAAAGCAGTACTTC. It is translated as CASSLSRLAKQYF.

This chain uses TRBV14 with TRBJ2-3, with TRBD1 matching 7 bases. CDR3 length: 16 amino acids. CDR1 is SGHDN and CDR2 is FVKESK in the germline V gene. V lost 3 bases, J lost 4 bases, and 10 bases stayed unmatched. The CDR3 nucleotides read TGTGCCAGCAGCCAGGATGACAGGGTCGGGCCAGATACGCAGTATTTT. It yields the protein CASSQDDRVGPDTQYF. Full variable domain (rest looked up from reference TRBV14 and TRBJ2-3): EAGVTQFPSHSVIEKGQTVTLRCDPISGHDNLYWYRRVMGKEIKFLLHFVKESKQDESGMPNNRFLAERTGGTYSTLKVQPAELEDSGVYFCASSQDDRVGPDTQYFGPGTRLTVL.

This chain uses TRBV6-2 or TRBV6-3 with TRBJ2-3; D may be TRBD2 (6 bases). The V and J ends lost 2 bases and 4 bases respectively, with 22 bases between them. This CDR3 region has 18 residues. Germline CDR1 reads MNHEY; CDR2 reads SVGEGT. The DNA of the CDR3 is TGTGCCAGCAGTTACGTCGCGGGAAGCAGGACACACGCAGATACGCAGTATTTT. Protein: CASSYVAGSRTHADTQYF.

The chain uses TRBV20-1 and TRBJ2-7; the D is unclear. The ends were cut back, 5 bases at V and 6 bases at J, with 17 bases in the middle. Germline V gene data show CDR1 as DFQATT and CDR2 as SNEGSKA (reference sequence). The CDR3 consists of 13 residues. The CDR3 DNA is TGCAGTGCTCACAGTGGGCCGTACGTCGAGCAGTACTTC. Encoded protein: CSAHSGPYVEQYF.

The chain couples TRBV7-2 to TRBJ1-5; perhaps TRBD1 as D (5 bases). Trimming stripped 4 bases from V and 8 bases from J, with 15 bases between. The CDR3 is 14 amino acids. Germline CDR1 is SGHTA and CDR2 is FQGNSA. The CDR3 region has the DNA TGTGCCAGCAGCTCTCCGGGTTCCAGGGAGCCCCAGCATTTT. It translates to CASSSPGSREPQHF.

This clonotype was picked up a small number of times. CDR3 protein: CSARADSGTAFNEQFF. CDR3 DNA sequence: TGCAGTGCTAGAGCCGATTCCGGGACAGCTTTCAATGAGCAGTTCTTC. V gene TRBV20-1 combines with J gene TRBJ2-1; 7 bases line up with TRBD1. V trimming: 1 base; J trimming: 6 bases; junction bases outside the gene matches: 12. The CDR3 is 16 residues long. Germline CDR1 is DFQATT and CDR2 is SNEGSKA (reference sequence).

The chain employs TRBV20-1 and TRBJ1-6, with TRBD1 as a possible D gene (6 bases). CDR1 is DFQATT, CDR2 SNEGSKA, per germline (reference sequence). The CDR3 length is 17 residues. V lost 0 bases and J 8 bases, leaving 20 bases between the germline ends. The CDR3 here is CSAREAVGTGRYSPLHF. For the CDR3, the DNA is TGCAGTGCTAGAGAGGCGGTAGGAACAGGGAGATATTCACCCCTCCACTTT.

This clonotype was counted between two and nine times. CDR3 residues: CSAPLATTGELFF. CDR3 in DNA: TGCAGTGCACCGCTAGCGACCACCGGGGAGCTGTTTTTT. The rearrangement uses TRBV20-1 and TRBJ2-2; D perhaps matches TRBD2 (6 bases). Germline CDR1 DFQATT, CDR2 SNEGSKA (reference sequence). This CDR3 comprises 13 residues. Trimming left V 6 bases short and J 4 bases short, with 12 bases between.

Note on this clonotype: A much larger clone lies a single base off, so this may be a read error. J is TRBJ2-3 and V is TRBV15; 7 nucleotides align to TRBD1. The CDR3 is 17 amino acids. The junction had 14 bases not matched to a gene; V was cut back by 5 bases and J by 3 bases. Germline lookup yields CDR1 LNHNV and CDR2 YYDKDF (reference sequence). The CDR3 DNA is TGTGCCACCAGCTATTCACTGACAGGGTTTGAAACAGATACGCAGTATTTT. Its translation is CATSYSLTGFETDTQYF.

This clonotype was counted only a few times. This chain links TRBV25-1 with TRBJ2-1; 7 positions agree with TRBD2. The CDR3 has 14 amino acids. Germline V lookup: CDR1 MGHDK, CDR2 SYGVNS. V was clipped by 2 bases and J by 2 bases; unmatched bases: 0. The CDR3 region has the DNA TGTGCCAGCAGTGAAAGCGGGACCTACAATGAGCAGTTCTTC. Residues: CASSESGTYNEQFF.

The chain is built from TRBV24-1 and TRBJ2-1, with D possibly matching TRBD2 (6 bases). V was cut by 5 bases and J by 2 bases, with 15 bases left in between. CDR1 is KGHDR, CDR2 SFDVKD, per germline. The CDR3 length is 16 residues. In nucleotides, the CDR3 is TGTGCCACCAGTGGGGCCTCGGGACTCACCTACAATGAGCAGTTCTTC. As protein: CATSGASGLTYNEQFF.

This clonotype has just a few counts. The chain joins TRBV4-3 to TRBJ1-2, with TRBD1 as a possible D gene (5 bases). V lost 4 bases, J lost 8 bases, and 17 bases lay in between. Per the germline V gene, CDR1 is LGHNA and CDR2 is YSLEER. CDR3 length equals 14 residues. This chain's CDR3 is CASSRATGVGGYTF. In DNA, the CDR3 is TGCGCCAGCAGCCGGGCAACAGGAGTGGGAGGCTACACCTTC.

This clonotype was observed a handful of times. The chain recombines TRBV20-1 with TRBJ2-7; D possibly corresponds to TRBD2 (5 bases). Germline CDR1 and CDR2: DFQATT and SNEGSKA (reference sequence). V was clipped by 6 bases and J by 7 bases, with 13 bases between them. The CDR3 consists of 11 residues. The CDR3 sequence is CSARTDGEQYF. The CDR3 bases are TGCAGTGCCCGGACTGATGGGGAGCAGTACTTC.

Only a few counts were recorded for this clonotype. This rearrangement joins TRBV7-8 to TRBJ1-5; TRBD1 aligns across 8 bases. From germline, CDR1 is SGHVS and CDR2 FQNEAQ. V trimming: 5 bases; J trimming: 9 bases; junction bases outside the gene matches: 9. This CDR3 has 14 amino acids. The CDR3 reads CASSIGQGATPQHF. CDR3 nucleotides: TGTGCCAGCAGCATTGGGCAGGGGGCGACGCCCCAGCATTTT.

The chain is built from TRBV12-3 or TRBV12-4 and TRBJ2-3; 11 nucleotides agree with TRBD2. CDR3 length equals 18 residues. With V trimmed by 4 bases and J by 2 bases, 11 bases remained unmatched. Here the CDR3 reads CASSSWTSGPVPTDTQYF. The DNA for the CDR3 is TGTGCCAGCAGTTCCTGGACTAGCGGGCCCGTACCCACAGATACGCAGTATTTT.